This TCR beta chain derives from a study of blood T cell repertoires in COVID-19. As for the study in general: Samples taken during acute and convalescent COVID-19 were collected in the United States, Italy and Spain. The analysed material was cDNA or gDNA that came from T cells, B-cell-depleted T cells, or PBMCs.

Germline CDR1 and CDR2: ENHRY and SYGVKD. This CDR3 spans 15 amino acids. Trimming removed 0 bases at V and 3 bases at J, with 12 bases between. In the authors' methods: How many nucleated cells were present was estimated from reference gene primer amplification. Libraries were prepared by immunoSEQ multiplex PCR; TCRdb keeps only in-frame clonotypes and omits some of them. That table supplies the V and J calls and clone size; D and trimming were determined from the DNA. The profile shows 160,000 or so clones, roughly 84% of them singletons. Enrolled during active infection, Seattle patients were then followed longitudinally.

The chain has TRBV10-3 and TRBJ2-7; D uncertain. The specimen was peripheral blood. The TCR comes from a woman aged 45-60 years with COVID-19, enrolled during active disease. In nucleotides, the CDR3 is TGTGCCATCAGTGAGTCGGCGAACAGAAACTACGAGCAGTACTTC. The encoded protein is CAISESANRNYEQYF.